This T cell receptor beta chain was documented in a study of OX40 agonist ivuxolimab in advanced cancers. Method: immunoSEQ multiplex PCR; TCRdb's copy keeps in-frame clones and lacks some. Of some 74,000 clones in the sample, approximately 85% are singletons; the top ten hold 0.5% to 0.6%. Study-level results: Also showing low normalized T-cell clonal expansion were some of the nonresponders. Expanded clones were, on average, more numerous in CD8+ T cells than in CD4+.

Individuals having autoimmune disease history or systemic immunosuppression were not enrolled. Turning to this clone: Its antigen is still unknown.

Germline V gene lookup returns CDR1 SGHNT and CDR2 YYREEE (reference sequence). Trimming cost V 10 bases and J 4 bases, with 17 bases left between them. The CDR3 runs to 13 residues. This sample comprised CD4+ or CD8+ T cells sorted from blood, obtained in a trial of the OX40 agonist ivuxolimab. The clonotype originates from an adult with an advanced solid tumor such as melanoma, head and neck, liver or kidney cancer. The V call is TRBV5-4, the J call TRBJ2-5; D may correspond to TRBD1 or TRBD2 (6 bases each). CDR3 DNA: TGTGCCCTGGGTGGGGGGCTACGAGAGACCCAGTACTTC. This translates into CALGGGLRETQYF.